These T cell receptor beta chains were read from a single sample in a study of early T cells in non-severe SARS-CoV-2 infection. From the 5' RACE reads, TCRdb called clonotypes with MiXCR, one entry per CDR3 protein. The data show tens of thousands of distinct CDR3 sequences, 8% to 9% seen once. Sequenced: whole blood. These TCRs come from an adult who was a healthcare worker with PCR-confirmed SARS-CoV-2 infection or an uninfected control (not recorded which). Both conserved end residues are part of each CDR3. Fields, in order: J gene, D gene, clone size, V gene, CDR3 protein, CDR3 DNA. D genes are given only for firm matches. Clone size is shown for a subset of rows, as once, few, many or a class of expanded clone.

TRBJ1-2,TRBD1,-,TRBV7-2,CASSLVQGGYYGYTF,TGTGCCAGCAGCTTAGTACAGGGGGGTTACTATGGCTACACCTTC
TRBJ2-7,-,many,TRBV11-2,CASSLESKGEQYF,TGTGCCAGCAGCTTAGAGTCGAAGGGCGAGCAGTACTTC
TRBJ2-2,-,few,TRBV29-1,CSATATNTGELFF,TGCAGCGCGACAGCGACGAACACCGGGGAGCTGTTTTTT
TRBJ2-5,-,many,TRBV18,CASSPRLQETQYF,TGTGCCAGCTCACCACGTCTTCAAGAGACCCAGTACTTC
TRBJ1-6,-,many,TRBV29-1,CSVQTGSSYNSPLHF,TGCAGCGTCCAGACAGGAAGCTCCTATAATTCACCCCTCCACTTT
TRBJ1-4,-,-,TRBV20-1,CSLPGPTNEKLFF,TGCAGTCTTCCCGGCCCAACTAATGAAAAACTGTTTTTT
TRBJ1-2,-,few,TRBV12-3/TRBV12-4,CASRLRANYGYTF,TGTGCCAGCAGGTTACGGGCTAACTATGGCTACACCTTC
TRBJ1-3,TRBD1,many,TRBV10-1,CARSTGDKGNTIYF,TGCGCCAGATCAACAGGGGATAAAGGAAACACCATATATTTT
TRBJ2-7,-,-,TRBV4-2,CASSQSRGPYEQYF,TGTGCCAGCAGCCAAAGCAGGGGTCCCTACGAGCAGTACTTC
TRBJ1-2,TRBD1,many,TRBV20-1,CSATGQFNYGYTF,TGCAGTGCTACGGGACAGTTTAACTATGGCTACACCTTC
TRBJ2-1,-,-,TRBV6-5,CASSYSGAGEQFF,TGTGCCAGCAGTTACTCGGGGGCCGGGGAGCAGTTCTTC
TRBJ2-1,-,many,TRBV5-1,CASSLAGGAWNEQFF,TGCGCCAGCAGCTTGGCGGGGGGCGCGTGGAATGAGCAGTTCTTC
TRBJ2-7,TRBD2,many,TRBV12-3/TRBV12-4,CASSPAGVGEQYF,TGTGCCAGCAGTCCAGCGGGAGTCGGCGAGCAGTACTTC
TRBJ2-7,TRBD2,few,TRBV20-1,CSAHAGGSREQYF,TGCAGTGCTCACGCGGGAGGCTCGAGGGAGCAGTACTTC
TRBJ2-1,-,many,TRBV28,CASSPGTVWNEQFF,TGTGCCAGCAGTCCGGGGACCGTTTGGAATGAGCAGTTCTTC
TRBJ2-6,-,-,TRBV10-3,CAITSPHLGANVLTF,TGTGCCATCACCTCACCGCACCTGGGGGCCAACGTCCTGACTTTC
TRBJ1-2,-,many,TRBV7-9,CASSLGGYPNYGYTF,TGTGCCAGCAGCTTAGGGGGGTACCCCAACTATGGCTACACCTTC
TRBJ1-2,-,many,TRBV6-2/TRBV6-3,CASSSGATIYGYTF,TGTGCCAGCAGTTCGGGGGCTACCATCTATGGCTACACCTTC
TRBJ2-7,-,many,TRBV7-3,CASSPTGVYEQYF,TGTGCCAGCAGCCCCACAGGTGTTTACGAGCAGTACTTC
TRBJ2-7,TRBD2,-,TRBV5-4,CASSFTSGRGYEQYF,TGTGCCAGCAGCTTCACTAGCGGGAGAGGCTACGAGCAGTACTTC
TRBJ2-5,-,-,TRBV14,CASSPRLGRLETQYF,TGTGCCAGCAGCCCAAGACTGGGCCGGTTGGAGACCCAGTACTTC
TRBJ2-1,TRBD2,many,TRBV29-1,CSVVTSGINEQFF,TGCAGCGTTGTTACTAGCGGGATTAATGAGCAGTTCTTC
TRBJ2-2,-,many,TRBV27,CASSLLTNTGELFF,TGTGCCAGCAGTTTGTTGACAAACACCGGGGAGCTGTTTTTT
TRBJ2-1,TRBD2,many,TRBV20-1,CSAQLTASGLSYNEQFF,TGCAGTGCCCAACTAACGGCTAGCGGGCTTTCCTACAATGAGCAGTTCTTC
TRBJ2-3,-,many,TRBV7-2,CASSPVRRATDTQYF,TGTGCCAGCAGCCCGGTACGGCGGGCTACAGATACGCAGTATTTT
TRBJ2-1,TRBD2,many,TRBV6-6,CASSYSNAGTSGRYNEQFF,TGTGCCAGCAGTTACTCGAATGCCGGGACTAGCGGGAGGTACAATGAGCAGTTCTTC
TRBJ2-7,-,medium-sized,TRBV25-1,CASSRGFPFSYEQYF,TGTGCCAGCAGTCGGGGGTTTCCCTTCTCCTACGAGCAGTACTTC
TRBJ1-1,TRBD1,many,TRBV20-1,CSARPLTGQPVAFF,TGCAGTGCCCGACCGCTTACGGGACAGCCGGTAGCTTTCTTT
TRBJ1-2,-,few,TRBV20-1,CSATGIANYGYTF,TGCAGTGCTACGGGGATAGCTAACTATGGCTACACCTTC
TRBJ1-6,-,-,TRBV9,CASSVDGGGGSYNSPLHF,TGTGCCAGCAGCGTAGATGGTGGGGGCGGCTCCTATAATTCACCCCTCCACTTT
TRBJ1-1,-,-,TRBV3-1,CASSRGTGVTEAFF,TGTGCCAGCAGCCGAGGGACGGGGGTCACTGAAGCTTTCTTT
TRBJ2-7,-,few,TRBV20-1,CSAKTAAPYEQYF,TGCAGTGCTAAAACCGCGGCCCCCTACGAGCAGTACTTC